This TCR beta chain was identified during a study of blood T cell repertoires in COVID-19. TCRdb keeps only in-frame clones here, not all; method: immunoSEQ multiplex PCR. The sample yields 310,000 or so clones, 85% to 90% seen once. V was clipped by 8 bases and J by 7 bases; unmatched bases: 18. The CDR3 consists of 16 residues. CDR1 and CDR2 from the germline V gene are MGHRA and YSYEKL. Sequencing was done on a sample of PBMCs or T cells enriched from blood (not recorded which). This receptor was obtained from a woman younger than 35 with acute COVID-19. The V call is TRBV4-1, the J call TRBJ2-7; 9 nucleotides match TRBD1. The CDR3 DNA sequence: TGCGCCAGCTTGAACAAAGGGTCACAGGGGGCAGTAGAGCAGTACTTC. Protein: CASLNKGSQGAVEQYF.